Below, one TCR beta chain is given with its context. At one end, the junction sequence differs from germline, possibly due to a read error. This record belongs to a study of T cells in Graves' hyperthyroidism and ophthalmopathy. Template material for amplifying TCR beta CDR3 regions consisted of RNA transcripts. Initially, a first-round RT-PCR of the TCR CDR3 employed the HTBI primer set. TCRdb analysed the multiplex PCR reads with MiXCR anew, one entry per CDR3 protein. The sample shows about 330,000 distinct CDR3 sequences, approximately 14% of them seen only once. The cohort's ophthalmopathy patients, a group with duration under 3 months, had a Clinical Activity Score of at least 3 and a NOSPECS grade of at least 4. The germline V gene encodes CDR1 LGHDT and CDR2 YNNKEL (reference sequence). The CDR3 runs to 13 residues.

The J gene is TRBJ2-5, the V gene TRBV3-1; D perhaps matches TRBD1 (7 bases). The TCR sequence derives from a woman between 35 and 50 years old with Graves' ophthalmopathy. The sample consisted of blood. Here the CDR3 reads CASSLATGGQPHF. The CDR3 coding sequence is TGTGCCAGCAGCCTGGCGACCGGGGGACAGCCCCACTTC.